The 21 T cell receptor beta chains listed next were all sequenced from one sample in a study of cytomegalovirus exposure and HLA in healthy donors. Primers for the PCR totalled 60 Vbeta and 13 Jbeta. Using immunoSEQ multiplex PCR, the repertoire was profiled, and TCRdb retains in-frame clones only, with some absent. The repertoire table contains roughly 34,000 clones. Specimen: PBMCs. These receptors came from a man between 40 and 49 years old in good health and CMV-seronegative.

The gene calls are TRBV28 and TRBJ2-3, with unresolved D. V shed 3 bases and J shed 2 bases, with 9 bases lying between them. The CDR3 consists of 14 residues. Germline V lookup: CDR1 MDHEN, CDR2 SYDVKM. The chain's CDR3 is CASSFPPLTDTQYF. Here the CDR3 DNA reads TGTGCCAGCAGTTTTCCCCCCCTCACAGATACGCAGTATTTT.

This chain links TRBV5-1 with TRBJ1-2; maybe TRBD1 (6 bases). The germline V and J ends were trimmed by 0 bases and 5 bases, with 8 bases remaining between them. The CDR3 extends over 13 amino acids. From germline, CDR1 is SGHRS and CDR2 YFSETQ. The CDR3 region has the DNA TGCGCCAGCAGCTTGGACAGGGAGTATGGCTACACCTTC. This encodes CASSLDREYGYTF.

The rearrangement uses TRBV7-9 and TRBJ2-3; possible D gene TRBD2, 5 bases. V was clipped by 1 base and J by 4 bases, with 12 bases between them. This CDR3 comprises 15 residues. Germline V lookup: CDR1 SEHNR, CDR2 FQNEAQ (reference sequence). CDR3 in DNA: TGTGCCAGCAGCTTAGGGAGGAGACTATCAGATACGCAGTATTTT. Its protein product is CASSLGRRLSDTQYF.

DNA of the CDR3: TGTGCCAGTACCCTAACAGGGGTTCGCGGCTACACCTTC. Translated: CASTLTGVRGYTF. The chain employs TRBV19 and TRBJ1-2, with 7 bases lining up with TRBD1. This CDR3 has 13 residues. With V trimmed by 7 bases and J by 8 bases, 10 bases remained unmatched. Looked up from germline, CDR1 is LNHDA and CDR2 is SQIVND (reference sequence).

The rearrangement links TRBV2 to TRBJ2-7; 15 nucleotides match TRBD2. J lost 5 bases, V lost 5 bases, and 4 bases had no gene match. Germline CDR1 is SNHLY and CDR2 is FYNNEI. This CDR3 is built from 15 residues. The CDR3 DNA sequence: TGTGCCAGCAGTAGGACTAGCGGGAGGGCCAACGAGCAGTACTTC. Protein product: CASSRTSGRANEQYF.

This CDR3 is CASSLGLAARIHYGYTF. Written as DNA, the CDR3 is TGTGCCAGCAGCTTGGGGTTGGCGGCGAGGATACACTATGGCTACACCTTC. The chain links TRBV5-5 to TRBJ1-2; no clear D. V was cut by 0 bases and J by 3 bases, with 18 bases left in between. CDR3 length: 17 amino acids. Germline V CDR1 and CDR2: SGHKS, YYEKEE (reference sequence). Variable domain in full (rest from reference TRBV5-5 and TRBJ1-2): DAGVTQSPTHLIKTRGQQVTLRCSPISGHKSVSWYQQVLGQGPQFIFQYYEKEERGRGNFPDRFSARQFPNYSSELNVNALLLGDSALYLCASSLGLAARIHYGYTFGSGTRLTVV.

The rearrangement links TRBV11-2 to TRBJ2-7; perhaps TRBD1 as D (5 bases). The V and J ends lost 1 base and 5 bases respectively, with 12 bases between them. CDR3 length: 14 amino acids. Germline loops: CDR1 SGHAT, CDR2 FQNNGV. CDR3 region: CASSLVPGNHEQYF. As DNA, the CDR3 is TGTGCCAGCAGCTTAGTCCCAGGGAACCACGAGCAGTACTTC.

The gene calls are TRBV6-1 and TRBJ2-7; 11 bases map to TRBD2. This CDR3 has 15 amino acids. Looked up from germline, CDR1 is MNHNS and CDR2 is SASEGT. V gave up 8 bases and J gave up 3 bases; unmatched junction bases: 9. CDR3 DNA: TGTGCCAGCGTACGGACTAGCGGGTTGGACTACGAGCAGTACTTC. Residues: CASVRTSGLDYEQYF.

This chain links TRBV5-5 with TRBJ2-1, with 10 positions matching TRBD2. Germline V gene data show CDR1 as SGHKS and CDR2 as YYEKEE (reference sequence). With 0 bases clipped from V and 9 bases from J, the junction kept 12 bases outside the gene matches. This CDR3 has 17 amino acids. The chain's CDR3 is CASSLAYPSGSNGEQFF. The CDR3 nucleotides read TGTGCCAGCAGCTTGGCCTATCCTAGCGGGAGTAACGGTGAGCAGTTCTTC.

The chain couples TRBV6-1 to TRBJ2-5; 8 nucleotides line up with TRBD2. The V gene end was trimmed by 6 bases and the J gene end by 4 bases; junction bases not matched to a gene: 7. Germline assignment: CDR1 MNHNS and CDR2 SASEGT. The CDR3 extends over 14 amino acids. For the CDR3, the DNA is TGTGCCAGCAGGGAGGCGGGGGGTCCAGAGACCCAGTACTTC. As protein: CASREAGGPETQYF.

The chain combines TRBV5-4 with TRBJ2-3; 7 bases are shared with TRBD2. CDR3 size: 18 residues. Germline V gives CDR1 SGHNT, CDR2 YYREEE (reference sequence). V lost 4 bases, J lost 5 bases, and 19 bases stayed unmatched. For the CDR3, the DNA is TGTGCCAGCAGCCCACCCGTCCCGCTAACCTCGGGGGGAGATACGCAGTATTTT. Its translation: CASSPPVPLTSGGDTQYF.

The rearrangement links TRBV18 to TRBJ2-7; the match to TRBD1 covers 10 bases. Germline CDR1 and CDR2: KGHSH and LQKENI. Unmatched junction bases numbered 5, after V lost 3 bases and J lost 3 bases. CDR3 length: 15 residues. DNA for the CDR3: TGTGCCAGCTCACCGGGACAGGGGAGCTTCTACGAGCAGTACTTC. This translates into CASSPGQGSFYEQYF.

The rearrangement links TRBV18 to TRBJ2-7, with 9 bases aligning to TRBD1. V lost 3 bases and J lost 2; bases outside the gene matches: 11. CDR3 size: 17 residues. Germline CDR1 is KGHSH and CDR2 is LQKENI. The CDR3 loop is CASSPLPPGQGTYEQYF. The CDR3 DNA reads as TGTGCCAGCTCACCGCTCCCACCGGGACAGGGAACCTACGAGCAGTACTTC.

DNA of the CDR3: TGTGCCAGCAGTTCATCTACCAGGTTTCTCGAGCAGTACTTC. This codes for CASSSSTRFLEQYF. This chain uses TRBV25-1 with TRBJ2-7; D is unresolved. The CDR3 totals 14 residues. Germline V lookup: CDR1 MGHDK, CDR2 SYGVNS. Trimming shortened V by 5 bases and J by 6 bases, and 17 bases separated the two germline ends.

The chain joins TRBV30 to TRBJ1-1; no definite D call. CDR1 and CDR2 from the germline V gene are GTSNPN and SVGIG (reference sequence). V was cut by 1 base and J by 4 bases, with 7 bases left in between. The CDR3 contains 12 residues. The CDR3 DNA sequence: TGTGCCTGGAGTGGCGGGTTCACTGAAGCTTTCTTT. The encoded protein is CAWSGGFTEAFF.

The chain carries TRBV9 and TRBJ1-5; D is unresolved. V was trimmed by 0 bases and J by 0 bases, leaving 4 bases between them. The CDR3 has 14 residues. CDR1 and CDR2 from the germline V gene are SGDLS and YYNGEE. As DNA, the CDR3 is TGTGCCAGCAGCGTAGAGCCTAGCAATCAGCCCCAGCATTTT. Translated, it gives CASSVEPSNQPQHF.

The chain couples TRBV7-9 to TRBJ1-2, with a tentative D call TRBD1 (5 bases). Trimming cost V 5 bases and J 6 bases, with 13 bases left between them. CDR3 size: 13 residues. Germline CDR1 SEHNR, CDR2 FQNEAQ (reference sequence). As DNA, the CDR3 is TGTGCCAGCAGCGTACCCCTCAGGGATGGCTACACCTTC. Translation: CASSVPLRDGYTF.

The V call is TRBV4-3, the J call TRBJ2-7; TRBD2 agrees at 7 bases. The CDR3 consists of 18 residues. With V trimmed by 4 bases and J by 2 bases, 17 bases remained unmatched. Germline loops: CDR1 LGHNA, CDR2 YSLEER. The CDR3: CASSPHLTSGDSAYEQYF. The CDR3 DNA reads TGCGCCAGCAGCCCCCACTTAACCAGCGGGGATTCAGCCTACGAGCAGTACTTC.

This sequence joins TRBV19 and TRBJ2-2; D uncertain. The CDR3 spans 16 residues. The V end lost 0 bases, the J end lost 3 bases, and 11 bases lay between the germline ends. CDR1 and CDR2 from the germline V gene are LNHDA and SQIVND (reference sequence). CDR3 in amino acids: CASSIEPDKYTGELFF. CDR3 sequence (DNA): TGTGCCAGTAGTATAGAACCCGACAAATACACCGGGGAGCTGTTTTTT.

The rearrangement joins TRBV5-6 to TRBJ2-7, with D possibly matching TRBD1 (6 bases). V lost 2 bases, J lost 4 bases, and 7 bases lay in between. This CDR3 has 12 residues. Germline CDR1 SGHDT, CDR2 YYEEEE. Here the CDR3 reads CASSFDRYEQYF. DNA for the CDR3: TGTGCCAGCAGCTTTGACAGGTACGAGCAGTACTTC.

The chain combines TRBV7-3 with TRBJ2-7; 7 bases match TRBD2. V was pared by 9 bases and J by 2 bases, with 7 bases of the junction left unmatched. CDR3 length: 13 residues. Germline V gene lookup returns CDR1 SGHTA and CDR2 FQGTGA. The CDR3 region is CASRGRITYEQYF. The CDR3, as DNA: TGTGCCAGTCGCGGGAGAATCACCTACGAGCAGTACTTC. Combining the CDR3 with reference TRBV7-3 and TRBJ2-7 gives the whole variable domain GAGVSQTPSNKVTEKGKYVELRCDPISGHTALYWYRQSLGQGPEFLIYFQGTGAADDSGLPNDRFFAVRPEGSVSTLKIQRTERGDSAVYLCASRGRITYEQYFGPGTRLTVT.